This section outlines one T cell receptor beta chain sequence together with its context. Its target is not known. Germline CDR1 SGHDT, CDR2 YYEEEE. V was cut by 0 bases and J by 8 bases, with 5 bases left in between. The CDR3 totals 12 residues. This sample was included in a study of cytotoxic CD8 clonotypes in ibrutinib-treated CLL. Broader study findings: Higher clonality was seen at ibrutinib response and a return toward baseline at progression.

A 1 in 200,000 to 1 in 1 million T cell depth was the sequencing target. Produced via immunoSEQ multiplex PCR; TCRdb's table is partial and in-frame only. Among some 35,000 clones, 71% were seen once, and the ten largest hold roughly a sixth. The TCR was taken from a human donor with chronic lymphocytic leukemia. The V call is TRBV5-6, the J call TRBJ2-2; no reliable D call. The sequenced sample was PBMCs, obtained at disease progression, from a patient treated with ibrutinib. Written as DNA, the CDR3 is TGTGCCAGCAGCTTGGTACAGGGGGAGCTGTTTTTT. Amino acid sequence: CASSLVQGELFF.